Sequencing of this T cell receptor beta chain was carried out in a study of T cell repertoires in cytomegalovirus infection. Overall study context: Through public TCR beta signatures, both CMV infection and matching HLA type were indicated.

Overall study findings and caveats: Carriage of CMV together with the relevant HLA was identifiable through cumulative public TCR beta family frequency.

TCRdb called the reads again in MiXCR, with one record for every CDR3 protein. The sample contains 140,000 to 150,000 distinct CDR3 sequences, roughly a third of which appear only once. About this clonotype itself: Its antigen is not identified.

The CDR3 has 15 amino acids. Germline-derived CDR1 and CDR2 are SEHNR and FQNEAQ (reference sequence). Between the trimmed V and J ends, which lost 5 bases and 2 bases, there was a span of 14 bases. The source of this sequence is a human donor in good health (CMV status not recorded). Some clones in this sample may be carry-over from other donors' samples. This specimen consisted of CD8+ T cells from cultured PBMCs, obtained from culture after CMV antigen stimulation. The genes are TRBV7-9 and TRBJ2-3; weak D call: TRBD2 (5 bases). This chain's CDR3 is CASSPRVGNTDTQYF. The CDR3 coding sequence is TGTGCCAGCAGCCCGAGGGTTGGGAACACAGATACGCAGTATTTT. Together with reference TRBV7-9 and TRBJ2-3, the CDR3 gives the full variable domain: DTGVSQNPRHKITKRGQNVTFRCDPISEHNRLYWYRQTLGQGPEFLTYFQNEAQLEKSRLLSDRFSAERPKGSFSTLEIQRTEQGDSAMYLCASSPRVGNTDTQYFGPGTRLTVL.